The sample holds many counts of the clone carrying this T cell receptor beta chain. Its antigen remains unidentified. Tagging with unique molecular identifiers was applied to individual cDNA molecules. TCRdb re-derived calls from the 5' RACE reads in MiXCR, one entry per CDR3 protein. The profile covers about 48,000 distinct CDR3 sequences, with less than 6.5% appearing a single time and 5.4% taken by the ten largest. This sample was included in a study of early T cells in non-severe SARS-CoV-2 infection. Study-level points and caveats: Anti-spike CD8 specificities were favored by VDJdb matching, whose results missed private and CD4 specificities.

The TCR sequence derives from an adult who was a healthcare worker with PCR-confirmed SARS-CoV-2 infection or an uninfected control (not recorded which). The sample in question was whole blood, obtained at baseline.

Here the CDR3 reads CASRVGGREAGYTF. For the CDR3, the DNA is TGTGCCAGCAGGGTGGGCGGCAGGGAGGCTGGCTACACCTTC. The J gene is TRBJ1-2, the V gene TRBV3-1; weak D call: TRBD1 (5 bases). CDR3 length: 14 amino acids. V lost 6 bases, J lost 7 bases, and 18 bases lay in between. Germline assignment: CDR1 LGHDT and CDR2 YNNKEL (reference sequence).